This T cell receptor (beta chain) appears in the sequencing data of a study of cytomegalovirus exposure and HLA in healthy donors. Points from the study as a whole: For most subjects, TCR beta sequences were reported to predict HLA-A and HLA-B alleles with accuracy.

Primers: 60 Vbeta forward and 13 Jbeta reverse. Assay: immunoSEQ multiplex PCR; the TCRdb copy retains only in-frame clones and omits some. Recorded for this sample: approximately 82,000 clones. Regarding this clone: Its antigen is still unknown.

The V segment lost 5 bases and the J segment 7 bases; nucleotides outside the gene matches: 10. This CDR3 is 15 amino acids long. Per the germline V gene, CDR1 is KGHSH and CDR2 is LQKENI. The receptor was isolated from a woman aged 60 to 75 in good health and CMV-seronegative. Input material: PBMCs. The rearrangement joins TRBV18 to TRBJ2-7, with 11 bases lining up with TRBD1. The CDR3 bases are TGTGCCAGCTCAACCATCGGGACAGGGGGTGGGGAGCAGTACTTC. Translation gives CASSTIGTGGGEQYF. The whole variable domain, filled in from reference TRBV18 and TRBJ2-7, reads NAGVMQNPRHLVRRRGQEARLRCSPMKGHSHVYWYRQLPEEGLKFMVYLQKENIIDESGMPKERFSAEFPKEGPSILRIQQVVRGDSAAYFCASSTIGTGGGEQYFGPGTRLTVT.